A single sample gave rise to the 27 T cell receptor beta chains below, sequenced in a study of blood T cell repertoires in COVID-19. Profiled with immunoSEQ multiplex PCR; TCRdb holds only in-frame clones, not every one. The table records some 180,000 clones, approximately 80% of them present only once. The sequenced sample was peripheral blood. The receptors stem from a woman between 35 and 50 years old with COVID-19, enrolled during active disease.

The chain carries TRBV5-6 and TRBJ2-1; TRBD2 might be the D (5 bases). Germline lookup yields CDR1 SGHDT and CDR2 YYEEEE. With 3 bases removed from V and 4 bases from J, the gap between germline ends came to 17 bases. This CDR3 has 16 amino acids. For the CDR3, the DNA is TGTGCCAGCAGCTCCCCCTCGGGGTCTGCTTACAATGAGCAGTTCTTC. Translated: CASSSPSGSAYNEQFF.

The V and J genes are TRBV11-2 and TRBJ1-3; no definite D call. The CDR3 totals 12 residues. Germline loops: CDR1 SGHAT, CDR2 FQNNGV. The V end was cut by 4 bases, the J end by 4 bases, with 5 bases between. CDR3 sequence reads: CASSSHGNTIYF. The CDR3 nucleotides read TGTGCCAGCAGCTCACACGGAAACACCATATATTTT.

The rearrangement uses TRBV29-1 and TRBJ2-1; TRBD1 matches 8 bases. Trimming removed 7 bases from V and 0 bases from J; junction bases left unmatched: 5. Germline V CDR1 and CDR2: SQVTM, ANQGSEA. The CDR3 runs 14 residues. Here the CDR3 DNA reads TGCAGCGGGAGGACAGGGAGCTCCTACAATGAGCAGTTCTTC. This translates into CSGRTGSSYNEQFF.

The chain employs TRBV9 and TRBJ1-5, with D hard to call. The CDR3 totals 13 residues. The germline V and J ends were trimmed by 3 bases and 7 bases, with 11 bases remaining between them. Germline V gene sequence: CDR1 SGDLS, CDR2 YYNGEE. This CDR3 reads CASSEGWAQPQHF. The CDR3 DNA reads TGTGCCAGCAGCGAAGGATGGGCGCAGCCCCAGCATTTT.

This clone was detected only once. The gene calls are TRBV2 and TRBJ2-1; D is ambiguous. The CDR3 totals 13 residues. Germline loops: CDR1 SNHLY, CDR2 FYNNEI. Trimming took 7 bases from V and 0 from J, leaving 7 bases between them. The CDR3 spells CASKTSSYNEQFF. As DNA, the CDR3 is TGTGCCAGCAAAACAAGCTCCTACAATGAGCAGTTCTTC.

The chain recombines TRBV6-5 with TRBJ1-1; D is unresolved. The germline V gene has CDR1 MNHEY and CDR2 SVGAGI. Trimming stripped 2 bases from V and 1 base from J, with 8 bases between. The CDR3 runs to 14 residues. CDR3 bases: TGTGCCAGCAGTTACCTACAGACGAACACTGAAGCTTTCTTT. Translation: CASSYLQTNTEAFF.

J is TRBJ1-1 and V is TRBV7-2; 7 bases fit TRBD1. The CDR3 runs to 15 residues. The germline V gene encodes CDR1 SGHTA and CDR2 FQGNSA. V was pared by 5 bases and J by 5 bases, with 11 bases of the junction left unmatched. CDR3 sequence: CASSTQTGIRTEAFF. The CDR3 DNA follows: TGTGCCAGCAGCACGCAGACAGGGATTAGAACTGAAGCTTTCTTT. Based on the CDR3 plus reference TRBV7-2 and TRBJ1-1, the full variable domain is GAGVSQSPSNKVTEKGKDVELRCDPISGHTALYWYRQSLGQGLEFLIYFQGNSAPDKSGLPSDRFSAERTGGSVSTLTIQRTQQEDSAVYLCASSTQTGIRTEAFFGQGTRLTVV.

This sequence joins TRBV2 and TRBJ2-6; D gene ambiguous. The CDR3 has 13 amino acids. Germline assignment: CDR1 SNHLY and CDR2 FYNNEI. V lost 5 bases, J lost 19 bases, and 21 bases lay in between. The CDR3, as DNA: TGTGCCAGCAGTCTTCAAGCCCCCTTCTTTATAACTTTC. Its translation: CASSLQAPFFITF.

This clone was counted only a few times. V is TRBV7-2 and J is TRBJ1-1; D is perhaps TRBD1 (5 bases). The CDR3 has 15 residues. Deletions cut 4 bases from V and 2 bases from J, with 14 bases between. Germline values: CDR1 SGHTA, CDR2 FQGNSA. This CDR3 reads CASSSHWRGNTEAFF. Here the CDR3 DNA reads TGTGCCAGCAGCTCGCATTGGCGGGGCAACACTGAAGCTTTCTTT.

This chain uses TRBV7-2 with TRBJ2-1; TRBD2 matches 9 bases. The germline V gene encodes CDR1 SGHTA and CDR2 FQGNSA. The V and J ends lost 5 bases and 7 bases, in that order; junction bases with no gene match: 12. CDR3 length: 16 residues. CDR3 nucleotide sequence: TGTGCCAGCAGCCCCCGTGGTGGTAGCGGGAGTAATGAGCAGTTCTTC. This codes for CASSPRGGSGSNEQFF.

The chain has TRBV2 and TRBJ2-7; 9 nucleotides match TRBD2. Germline V lookup: CDR1 SNHLY, CDR2 FYNNEI. V gave up 10 bases and J gave up 0 bases; unmatched junction bases: 4. The CDR3 extends over 13 amino acids. CDR3 bases: TGTGCCAAAGGGCGGGAGGGCTCCTACGAGCAGTACTTC. Translated, it gives CAKGREGSYEQYF.

This rearrangement joins TRBV5-1 to TRBJ2-3, with a weak D call TRBD2 (5 bases). Germline assignment: CDR1 SGHRS and CDR2 YFSETQ. The CDR3 runs 19 residues. The V end lost 0 bases, the J end lost 3 bases, and 23 bases lay between the germline ends. CDR3 coding DNA: TGCGCCAGCAGCTTGGGGCTAGCTTTCGCCCAGGAAAGAACAGATACGCAGTATTTT. This encodes CASSLGLAFAQERTDTQYF.

The genes are TRBV9 and TRBJ1-1, with a possible D match to TRBD1 (5 bases). Trimming removed 0 bases at V and 4 bases at J, with 13 bases between. The CDR3 extends over 15 amino acids. Germline values: CDR1 SGDLS, CDR2 YYNGEE. Here the CDR3 reads CASSVAPSGGTEAFF. CDR3 sequence (DNA): TGTGCCAGCAGCGTAGCCCCCTCGGGGGGCACTGAAGCTTTCTTT.

The V call is TRBV11-3, the J call TRBJ2-5; 8 nucleotides agree with TRBD1. Germline CDR1 and CDR2: SGHNT and YENEEA. J was trimmed by 2 bases and V by 5 bases; bases with no gene match: 4. This CDR3 spans 14 amino acids. CDR3 nucleotide sequence: TGTGCCAGCAGCCTAAGGACAGGGCAAGAGACCCAGTACTTC. Translation gives CASSLRTGQETQYF.

The genes are TRBV19 and TRBJ1-2; D gene uncertain. The CDR3 extends over 16 amino acids. The ends were cut back, 4 bases at V and 1 base at J, with 16 bases in the middle. The germline V gene encodes CDR1 LNHDA and CDR2 SQIVND (reference sequence). The CDR3 DNA sequence: TGTGCCAGTAGTAGGGAGGACGGCCGAATTAACTATGGCTACACCTTC. Its protein is CASSREDGRINYGYTF.

The chain carries TRBV19 and TRBJ2-2; TRBD2 aligns across 7 bases. V gave up 3 bases and J gave up 6 bases; unmatched junction bases: 7. The germline V gene encodes CDR1 LNHDA and CDR2 SQIVND (reference sequence). This CDR3 is built from 15 residues. DNA for the CDR3: TGTGCCAGTAGTATGCGGGAGCGATTTGCCGGGGAGCTGTTTTTT. Protein product: CASSMRERFAGELFF.

This sequence joins TRBV7-8 and TRBJ1-2; D is undetermined. Trimming removed 1 base from V and 4 bases from J, with 7 bases in between. The CDR3 covers 13 residues. Germline V gene sequence: CDR1 SGHVS, CDR2 FQNEAQ. Written as DNA, the CDR3 is TGTGCCAGCAGCTTAGGAGCCTCCTATGGCTACACCTTC. Translation gives CASSLGASYGYTF.

This sequence joins TRBV7-9 and TRBJ2-5, with 11 bases lining up with TRBD2. With 10 bases clipped from V and 4 bases from J, the junction kept 8 bases outside the gene matches. Germline lookup yields CDR1 SEHNR and CDR2 FQNEAQ (reference sequence). This CDR3 comprises 14 residues. The CDR3 DNA reads TGTGCCACCTCGTTACTAGCGGGAGTAGAGACCCAGTACTTC. This gives the protein CATSLLAGVETQYF.

The gene calls are TRBV18 and TRBJ1-5; 9 bases are shared with TRBD1. Germline assignment: CDR1 KGHSH and CDR2 LQKENI. This CDR3 comprises 14 residues. Trimming took 6 bases from V and 7 from J; bases not matched to a gene: 7. This CDR3 reads CASSTDRGRQPQHF. The CDR3 DNA reads as TGTGCCAGCTCGACGGACAGGGGCAGGCAGCCCCAGCATTTT.

The chain is built from TRBV4-1 and TRBJ1-1; 9 bases are shared with TRBD1. Germline assignment: CDR1 MGHRA and CDR2 YSYEKL. Trimming cost V 6 bases and J 5 bases; bases outside gene matches: 13. The CDR3 runs 16 residues. CDR3 region: CASRGGLDRGGTEAFF. CDR3 DNA sequence: TGCGCCAGCAGGGGGGGGTTGGACAGGGGAGGGACTGAAGCTTTCTTT.

This CDR3 is CASSRGSLGSSINEKLFF. In DNA, the CDR3 is TGCGCCAGCAGCCGTGGATCACTGGGGAGTAGTATTAATGAAAAACTGTTTTTT. The J gene is TRBJ1-4, the V gene TRBV4-1; D gene uncertain. Germline V gene sequence: CDR1 MGHRA, CDR2 YSYEKL. This CDR3 is 18 amino acids long. V was trimmed by 4 bases and J by 4 bases, leaving 22 bases between them.

The chain is built from TRBV3-1 (or the pseudogene TRBV3-2) and TRBJ2-3; D is possibly TRBD2 (5 bases). The CDR3 is 15 residues long. The germline V gene has CDR1 LGHDT and CDR2 YNNKEL (reference sequence). Trimming shortened V by 0 bases and J by 6 bases, and 13 bases separated the two germline ends. CDR3 coding DNA: TGTGCCAGCAGCCAAGATACCGGGGTTTACGATACGCAGTATTTT. Its protein is CASSQDTGVYDTQYF.

This chain uses TRBV29-1 with TRBJ2-3, with D unclear. The CDR3 consists of 11 residues. Germline V gives CDR1 SQVTM, CDR2 ANQGSEA. V lost 8 bases, J lost 6 bases, and 12 bases lay in between. The CDR3: CSILVRDTQYF. The DNA of the CDR3 is TGCAGCATTCTGGTTCGGGATACGCAGTATTTT.

The rearrangement joins TRBV7-3 to TRBJ2-2; tentatively, D is TRBD1 (6 bases). CDR3 length: 17 amino acids. CDR1 and CDR2 from the germline V gene are SGHTA and FQGTGA. The V and J ends lost 0 bases and 1 base respectively, with 12 bases between them. CDR3 in amino acids: CASSLTPDRRNTGELFF. The CDR3 DNA is TGTGCCAGCAGCTTAACCCCGGACAGACGGAACACCGGGGAGCTGTTTTTT. Looking up the rest from reference TRBV7-3 and TRBJ2-2 gives the full variable domain: GAGVSQTPSNKVTEKGKYVELRCDPISGHTALYWYRQSLGQGPEFLIYFQGTGAADDSGLPNDRFFAVRPEGSVSTLKIQRTERGDSAVYLCASSLTPDRRNTGELFFGEGSRLTVL.

The chain carries TRBV7-9 and TRBJ2-1, with D maybe TRBD2 (6 bases). Germline CDR1 SEHNR, CDR2 FQNEAQ (reference sequence). This CDR3 region has 18 residues. Trimming took 3 bases from V and 0 from J, leaving 18 bases between them. CDR3 residues: CASSFGAGKLSSYNEQFF. The CDR3 bases are TGTGCCAGCAGCTTCGGGGCGGGGAAATTAAGCTCCTACAATGAGCAGTTCTTC.

The chain is built from TRBV6-6 and TRBJ1-3, with 7 bases lining up with TRBD1. The junction had 9 bases not matched to a gene; V was cut back by 7 bases and J by 3 bases. The CDR3 has 15 amino acids. Germline lookup yields CDR1 MNHNY and CDR2 SVGAGI (reference sequence). The CDR3 here is CASTRTGSFGNTIYF. In nucleotides, the CDR3 is TGTGCCAGCACGCGGACAGGCTCTTTTGGAAACACCATATATTTT.

The CDR3 region is CASSQGEETQYF. CDR3 in DNA: TGCGCCAGCAGCCAAGGCGAAGAGACCCAGTACTTC. This chain links TRBV4-1 with TRBJ2-5; D call uncertain. CDR1 is MGHRA and CDR2 is YSYEKL in the germline V gene. V lost 1 base to trimming and J lost 3 bases, with 3 bases between them. CDR3 length equals 12 residues.